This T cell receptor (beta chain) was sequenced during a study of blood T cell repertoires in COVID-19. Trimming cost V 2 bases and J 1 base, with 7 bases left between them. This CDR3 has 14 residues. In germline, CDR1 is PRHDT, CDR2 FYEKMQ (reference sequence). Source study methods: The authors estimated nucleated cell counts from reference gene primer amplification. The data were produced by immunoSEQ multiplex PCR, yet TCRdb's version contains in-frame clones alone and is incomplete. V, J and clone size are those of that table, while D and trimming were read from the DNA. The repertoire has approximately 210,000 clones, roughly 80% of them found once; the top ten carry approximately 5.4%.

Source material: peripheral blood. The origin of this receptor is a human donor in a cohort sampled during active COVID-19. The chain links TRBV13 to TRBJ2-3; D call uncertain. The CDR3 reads CASSLPGGTDTQYF. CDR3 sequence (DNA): TGTGCCAGCAGCTTACCCGGTGGCACAGATACGCAGTATTTT.